This TCR beta chain emerged from a study of cytomegalovirus exposure and HLA in healthy donors. Background on the study: A preliminary data release comprised tens of millions of unique TCRs obtained from HLA-typed donors. There were over 350 genotyped donors. Of these, 75% to 90% fell in the genetic ancestry cluster associated with self-reported Caucasian donors.

The CDR3 has 16 amino acids. Germline trimming cut 7 bases from V and 12 bases from J; bases unmatched to any gene: 14. CDR1 and CDR2 from the germline V gene are MNHEY and SMNVEV (reference sequence). Comments on this clone: The antigen is unknown.

The PCR contained 60 Vbeta and 13 Jbeta primers. Generated by immunoSEQ multiplex PCR, the TCRdb table keeps only in-frame clones and is missing some. The table shows around 100,000 clones, with around four fifths occurring only once. Overall study findings and caveats: Later analysis identified 16,951 TCR beta sequences associated with HLA alleles, using a false discovery rate threshold of 0.05. The majority of CMV-associated TCR beta chains were reported as apparently HLA-restricted in a later analysis.

The clonotype was recovered from a woman in her thirties or forties in good health and CMV-seronegative. The sequencing sample was made of PBMCs. V and J are TRBV27 and TRBJ2-1; 14 bases match TRBD2. This CDR3 reads CASTLGTSGRTERQFF. The CDR3 region has the DNA TGTGCCAGCACCCTAGGGACTAGCGGGAGAACGGAAAGGCAGTTCTTC.